In its sample, the clone carrying this T cell receptor beta chain was seen many times. What it binds is not known. This record comes from a study of neurological immune-mediated disorders. Per the germline V gene, CDR1 is ENHRY and CDR2 is SYGVKD. The CDR3 is 17 residues long. The trim removed 3 bases at V and 2 bases at J, leaving 10 bases unmatched. Study-wide findings and caveats: No CDR3 amino acid sequences recurred among expanded clones across subjects, suggesting private repertoires in all groups.

With 10-nucleotide random UMIs included, cDNA was synthesized by 5'RACE. From 15-18 subjects, every sequencing run obtained over 170 million TCR-beta sequences. TCRdb processed the 5' RACE reads anew with MiXCR; each CDR3 protein has one entry. The sample shows tens of thousands of distinct CDR3 sequences, more than 9.5% of them seen only once. The time point denotes: longitudinal time-point 3. The unsorted libraries were generated from a total of 2 million PBMCs, which had been stored in RNAlater at -80 C. The specimen was PBMCs. The receptor's source is a male donor with HTLV-1-associated myelopathy (HAM/TSP). The rearrangement joins TRBV10-3 to TRBJ2-3; 8 positions match TRBD1. CDR3 nucleotides: TGTGCCATCAGTGACCCCCCGACAGGGGCCAACACAGATACGCAGTATTTT. Translation gives CAISDPPTGANTDTQYF.